This T cell receptor (beta chain) was sequenced for a study of shared clonotypes between healthy human individuals. Replicate PCRs for sorted subsets used around 190 ng DNA; this equaled about 30,000 T cell genomes. This table comes from immunoSEQ multiplex PCR, and its TCRdb copy is limited to in-frame clones, with some not included. The sample gives some 1.5 million clones, about 98% of which show up once; 0.45% is in the top ten. Specimen: naive CD4+ T cells sorted from blood. Subset described: CD45RA+ positively selected. The receptor comes from a man younger than 40 in good health.

CDR3 nucleotide sequence: TGTGCCAGCAGCCAACCCCTAGCGGGATACAATGAGCAGTTCTTC. Translating it yields CASSQPLAGYNEQFF. The rearrangement links TRBV4-2 to TRBJ2-1; 9 bases are a match to TRBD2. There are 15 residues in the CDR3. With V trimmed by 2 bases and J by 4 bases, 3 bases remained unmatched. Germline V gives CDR1 LGHNA, CDR2 YNFKEQ.